This T cell receptor (beta chain) was retrieved from a study of cytomegalovirus exposure and HLA in healthy donors. Whole-study context: As an earlier analysis found, around 190 million T cells yielded 95 million to 130 million unique TCR beta sequences.

PCR used 60 Vbeta primers and 13 Jbeta primers. Method: immunoSEQ multiplex PCR; TCRdb's copy keeps in-frame clones and lacks some. The sample includes about 220,000 clones, 70% to 80% of them seen just once. About this clone itself: Its matching antigen is unknown.

Study outcomes and limitations: Later, an analysis showed that TCR beta chains associated with HLA were more clonally expanded than others that were equally common. Among the most significant clusters, several appeared linked to common viral pathogens in a later analysis. CMV antigen specificity was confirmed in vitro for a few CMV-associated chains.

The CDR3 length is 16 residues. The ends were cut back, 5 bases at V and 0 bases at J, with 17 bases in the middle. Germline V gene data show CDR1 as SGHVS and CDR2 as FQNEAQ. Sequenced sample: PBMCs. V gene TRBV7-8 combines with J gene TRBJ2-7; possible D gene TRBD1, 6 bases. The sequence was collected from a woman aged 25 to 39 in good health and CMV-seronegative. The DNA for the CDR3 is TGTGCCAGCAGCACAAGGGCTGGACAGAGCTCCTACGAGCAGTACTTC. Its translation: CASSTRAGQSSYEQYF.